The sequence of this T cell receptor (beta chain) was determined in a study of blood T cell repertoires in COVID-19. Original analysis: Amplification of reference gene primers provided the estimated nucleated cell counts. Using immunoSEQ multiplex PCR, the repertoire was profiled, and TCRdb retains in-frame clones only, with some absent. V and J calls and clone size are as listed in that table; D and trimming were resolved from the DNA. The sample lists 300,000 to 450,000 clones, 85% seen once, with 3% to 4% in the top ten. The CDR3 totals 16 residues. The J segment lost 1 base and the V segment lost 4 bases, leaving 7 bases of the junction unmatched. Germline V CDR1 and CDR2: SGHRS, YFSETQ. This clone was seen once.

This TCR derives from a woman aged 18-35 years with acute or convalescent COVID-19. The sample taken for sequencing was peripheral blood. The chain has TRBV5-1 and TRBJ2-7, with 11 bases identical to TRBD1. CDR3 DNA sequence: TGCGCCAGCAGCCCGGGACAGGGGGGATCTTCCTACGAGCAGTACTTC. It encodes CASSPGQGGSSYEQYF.